The clone carrying this T cell receptor beta chain was detected only a few times. Its specificity is not known. These data originate in a study of vaccination and CD4 T cells after COVID-19. The Oncomine TCR Beta short-read assay generated sequence data from the DNA of cultured CD4+ T cells. TCRdb ran MiXCR on the PCR reads and lists one entry per CDR3 protein. The sample has approximately 13,000 distinct CDR3 sequences; roughly 27% are singletons. From germline, CDR1 is SNHLY and CDR2 FYNNEI. The CDR3 sequence is 14 residues long. The V end was cut by 6 bases, the J end by 3 bases, with 12 bases between. The treatment denotes: approximately nine-day PBMC culture with coronavirus spike peptide pools or control peptides (ViraFEST assay). Broader study findings: Researchers report that 304 of 307 vaccine-specific clones in convalescent patients proved spike mono-reactive.

The source was CD4+ T cells from blood, cultured in vitro, collected before SARS-CoV-2 vaccination. The gene calls are TRBV2 and TRBJ1-5, with D possibly TRBD1 on 6 matching bases. The receptor comes from a human donor who received a COVID-19 vaccine. DNA of the CDR3: TGTGCCAGCAGCCTCGACAGGTTCAATCAGCCCCAGCATTTT. This codes for CASSLDRFNQPQHF.